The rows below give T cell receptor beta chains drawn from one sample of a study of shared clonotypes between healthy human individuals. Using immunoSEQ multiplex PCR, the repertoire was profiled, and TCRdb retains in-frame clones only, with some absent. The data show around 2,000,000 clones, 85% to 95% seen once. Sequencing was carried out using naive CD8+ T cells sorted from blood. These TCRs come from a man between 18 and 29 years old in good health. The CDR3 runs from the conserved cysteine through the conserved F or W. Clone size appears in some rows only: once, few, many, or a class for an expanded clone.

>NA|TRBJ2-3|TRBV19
CASSPRQGTDTQYF
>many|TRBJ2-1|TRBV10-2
CASSESSTTSNEQFF
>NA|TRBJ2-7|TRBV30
CACCQKGTGDYEQYF
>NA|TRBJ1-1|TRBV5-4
CASSPGQGRTEAFF
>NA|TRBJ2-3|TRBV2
CASSEAASGGLTDTQYF
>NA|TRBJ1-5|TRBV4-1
CASSQESVDQPQHF
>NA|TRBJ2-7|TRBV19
CASSPRSGPTYEQYF
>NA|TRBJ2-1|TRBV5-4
CASSLGPGDNEQFF
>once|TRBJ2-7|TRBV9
CASSVDQGASYEQYF
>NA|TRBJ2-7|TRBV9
CASSVGGGISYEQYF
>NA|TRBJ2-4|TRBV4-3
CASSQERIGTRHIQYF
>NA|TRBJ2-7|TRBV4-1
CASSPEAGEGYEQYF
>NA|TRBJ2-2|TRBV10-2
CASSDGQGYNTGELFF
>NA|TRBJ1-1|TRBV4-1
CASSQDQGRGTEAFF
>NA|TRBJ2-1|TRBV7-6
CASSLGRAPMDNEQFF
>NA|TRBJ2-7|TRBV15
CATTPAGSYEQYF
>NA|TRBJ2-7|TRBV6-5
CASGPSGEQYF
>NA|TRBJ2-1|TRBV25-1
CASSEVGQGINEQFF
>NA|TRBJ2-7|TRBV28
CASSPPTYEQYF
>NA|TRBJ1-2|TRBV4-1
CASSQEGAGGYTF
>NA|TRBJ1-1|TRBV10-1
CAGTSGTTENTEAFF
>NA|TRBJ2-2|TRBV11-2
CASSLVKGQGANTGELFF
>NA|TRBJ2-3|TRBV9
CASSPAFGGDTQYF
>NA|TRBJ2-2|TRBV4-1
CASSQVLTKYGELFF
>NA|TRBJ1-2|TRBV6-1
CASSEADSFYGYTF
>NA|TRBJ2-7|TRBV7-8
CASSPIGQGSHEQYF
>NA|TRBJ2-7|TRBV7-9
CASSLGRLAGATYEQYF
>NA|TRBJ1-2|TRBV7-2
CASRYSGSDGYTF
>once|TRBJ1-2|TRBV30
CAGRVEIVYGYTF
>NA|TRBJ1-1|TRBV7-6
CASTPSQGAHLDTEAFF
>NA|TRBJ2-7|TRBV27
CASSLVGGEDEQYF
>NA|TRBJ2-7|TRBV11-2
CASSPSTGYEQYF
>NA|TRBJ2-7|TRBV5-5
CASSLSGVDLGQYF
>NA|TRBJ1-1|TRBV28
CASSLFPIRVTGPNTEAFF
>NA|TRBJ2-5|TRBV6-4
CASSDECSGPSQETQYF
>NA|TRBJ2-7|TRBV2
CASSESSGGAGSYEQYF
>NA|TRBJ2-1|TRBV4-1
CASSPDGNEQFF
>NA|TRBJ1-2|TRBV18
CASSPEAFPVLNYGYTF
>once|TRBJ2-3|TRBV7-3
CASSPPSTDTQYF
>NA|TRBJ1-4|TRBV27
CASSINQGLGEKLFF
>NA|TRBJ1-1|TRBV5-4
CASSYFMNTEAFF
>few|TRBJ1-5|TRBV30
CAWSVREGIQPQHF
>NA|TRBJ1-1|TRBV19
CASSISSVNTEAFF
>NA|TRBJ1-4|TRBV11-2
CASSLAPNEKLFF
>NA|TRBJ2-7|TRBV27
CASSLSQGTVTYEQYF
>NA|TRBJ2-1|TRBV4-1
CASSRAGGSYNEQFF
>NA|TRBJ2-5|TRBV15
CATSRENKEETQYF
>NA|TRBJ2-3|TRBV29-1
CSAFSPGTSRTDTQYF
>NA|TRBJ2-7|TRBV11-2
CASSLGGLGEQYF
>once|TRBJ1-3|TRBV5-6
CASSLAGVDTIYF